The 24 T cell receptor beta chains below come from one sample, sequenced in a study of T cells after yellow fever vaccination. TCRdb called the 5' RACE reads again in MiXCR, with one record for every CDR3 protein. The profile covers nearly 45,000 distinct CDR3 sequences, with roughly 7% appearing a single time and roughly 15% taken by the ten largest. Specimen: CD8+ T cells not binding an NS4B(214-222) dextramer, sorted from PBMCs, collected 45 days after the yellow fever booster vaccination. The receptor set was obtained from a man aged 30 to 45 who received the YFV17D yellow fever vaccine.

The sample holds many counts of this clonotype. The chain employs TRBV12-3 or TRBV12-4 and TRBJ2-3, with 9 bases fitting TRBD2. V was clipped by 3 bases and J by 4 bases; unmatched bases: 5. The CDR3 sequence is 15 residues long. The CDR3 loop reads CASSFWREGADTQYF. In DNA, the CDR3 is TGTGCCAGCAGTTTTTGGCGGGAGGGGGCAGATACGCAGTATTTT.

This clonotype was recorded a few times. This CDR3 is CASSRTRSPSGELFF. The CDR3 region has the DNA TGCGCCAGCAGCCGGACAAGGTCACCGAGCGGGGAGCTGTTTTTT. The V gene is TRBV4-3, the J gene TRBJ2-2, with TRBD1 as a possible D gene (5 bases). The CDR3 sequence is 15 residues long. Trimming removed 4 bases at V and 7 bases at J, with 16 bases between. CDR1 LGHNA and CDR2 YSLEER come from the germline V gene.

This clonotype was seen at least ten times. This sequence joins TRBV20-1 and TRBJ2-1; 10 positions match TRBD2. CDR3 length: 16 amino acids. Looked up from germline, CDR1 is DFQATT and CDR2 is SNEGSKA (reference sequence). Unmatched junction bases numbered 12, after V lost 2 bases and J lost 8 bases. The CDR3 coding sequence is TGCAGTGCTAGATTCGGACTAGCGGACTTACCTGATGAGCAGTTCTTC. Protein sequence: CSARFGLADLPDEQFF.

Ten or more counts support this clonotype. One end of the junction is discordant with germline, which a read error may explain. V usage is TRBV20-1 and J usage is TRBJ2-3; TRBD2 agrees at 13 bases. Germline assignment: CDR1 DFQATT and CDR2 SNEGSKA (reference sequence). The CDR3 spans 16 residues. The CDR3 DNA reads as TGCAGTGCTAGTCTTTGGACTAGCGGGAGCATAGATACGCAGTATTTT. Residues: CSASLWTSGSIDTQYF.

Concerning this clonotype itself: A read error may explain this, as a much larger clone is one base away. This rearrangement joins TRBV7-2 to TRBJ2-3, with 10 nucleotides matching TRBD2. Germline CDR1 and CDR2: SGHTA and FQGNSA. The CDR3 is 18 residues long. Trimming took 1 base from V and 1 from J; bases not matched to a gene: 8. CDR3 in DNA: TGTGCCAGCAGCTTAGGGCTAGCGGGAGTTCACGGCACAGATACGCAGTATTTT. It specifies CASSLGLAGVHGTDTQYF.

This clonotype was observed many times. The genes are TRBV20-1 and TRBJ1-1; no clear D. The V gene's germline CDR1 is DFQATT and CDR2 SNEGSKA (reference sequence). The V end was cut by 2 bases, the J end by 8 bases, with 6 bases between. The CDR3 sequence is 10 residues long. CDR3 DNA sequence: TGCAGTGCTAGATCATTAGAAGCTTTCTTT. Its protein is CSARSLEAFF.

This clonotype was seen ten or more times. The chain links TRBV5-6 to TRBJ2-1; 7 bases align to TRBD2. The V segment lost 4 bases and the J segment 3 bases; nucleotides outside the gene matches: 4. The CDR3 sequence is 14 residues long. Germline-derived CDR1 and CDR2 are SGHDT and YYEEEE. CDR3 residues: CASSQGGFYNEQFF. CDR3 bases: TGTGCCAGCAGCCAGGGAGGGTTCTACAATGAGCAGTTCTTC.

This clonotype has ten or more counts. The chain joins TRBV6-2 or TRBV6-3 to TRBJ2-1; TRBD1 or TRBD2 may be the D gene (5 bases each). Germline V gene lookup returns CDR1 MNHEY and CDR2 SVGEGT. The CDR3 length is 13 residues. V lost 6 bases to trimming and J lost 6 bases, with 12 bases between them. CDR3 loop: CASSLGPSNEQFF. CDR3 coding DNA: TGTGCCAGCAGCCTGGGACCTAGCAATGAGCAGTTCTTC.

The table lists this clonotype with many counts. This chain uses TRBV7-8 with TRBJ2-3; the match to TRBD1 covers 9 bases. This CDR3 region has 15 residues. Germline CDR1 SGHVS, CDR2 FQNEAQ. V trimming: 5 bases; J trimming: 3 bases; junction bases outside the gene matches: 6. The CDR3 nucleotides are TGTGCCAGCAGCCCCCGGGACAGGGAGACAGATACGCAGTATTTT. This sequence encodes CASSPRDRETDTQYF. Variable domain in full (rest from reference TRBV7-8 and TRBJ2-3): GAGVSQSPRYKVAKRGQDVALRCDPISGHVSLFWYQQALGQGPEFLTYFQNEAQLDKSGLPSDRFFAERPEGSVSTLKIQRTQQEDSAVYLCASSPRDRETDTQYFGPGTRLTVL.

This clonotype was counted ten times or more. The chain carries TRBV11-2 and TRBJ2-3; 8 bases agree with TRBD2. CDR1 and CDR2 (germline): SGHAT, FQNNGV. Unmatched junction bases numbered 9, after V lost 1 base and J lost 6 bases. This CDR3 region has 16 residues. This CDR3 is CASSLGASGPLDTQYF. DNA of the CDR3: TGTGCCAGCAGCTTAGGCGCTAGCGGGCCTCTCGATACGCAGTATTTT.

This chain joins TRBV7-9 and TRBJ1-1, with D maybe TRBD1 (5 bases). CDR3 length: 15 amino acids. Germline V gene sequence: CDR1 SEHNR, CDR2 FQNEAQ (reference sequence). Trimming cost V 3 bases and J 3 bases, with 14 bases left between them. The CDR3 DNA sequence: TGTGCCAGCAGCTTGACGCAGGGTACGGACACTGAAGCTTTCTTT. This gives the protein CASSLTQGTDTEAFF.

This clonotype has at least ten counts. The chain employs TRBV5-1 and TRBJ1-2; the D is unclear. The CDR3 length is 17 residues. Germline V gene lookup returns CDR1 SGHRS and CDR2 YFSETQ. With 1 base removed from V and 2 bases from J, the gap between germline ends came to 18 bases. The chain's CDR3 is CASSLTTSDVSNYGYTF. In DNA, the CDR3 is TGCGCCAGCAGCTTGACGACCAGCGACGTGAGCAACTATGGCTACACCTTC.

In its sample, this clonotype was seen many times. The chain's CDR3 is CASSLTVEAETDTQYF. CDR3 sequence (DNA): TGTGCCAGCAGCTTAACCGTGGAGGCAGAAACAGATACGCAGTATTTT. The rearrangement joins TRBV7-9 to TRBJ2-3; D is possibly TRBD2 (5 bases). V lost 2 bases, J lost 3 bases, and 15 bases lay in between. The CDR3 length is 16 residues. Germline CDR1 and CDR2: SEHNR and FQNEAQ (reference sequence).

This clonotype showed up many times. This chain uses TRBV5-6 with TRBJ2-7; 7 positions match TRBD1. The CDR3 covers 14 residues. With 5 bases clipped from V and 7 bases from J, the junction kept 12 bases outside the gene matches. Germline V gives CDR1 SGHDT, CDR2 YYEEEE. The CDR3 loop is CASRQRQGIWEQYF. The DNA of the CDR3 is TGTGCCAGCAGGCAACGACAGGGCATATGGGAGCAGTACTTC.

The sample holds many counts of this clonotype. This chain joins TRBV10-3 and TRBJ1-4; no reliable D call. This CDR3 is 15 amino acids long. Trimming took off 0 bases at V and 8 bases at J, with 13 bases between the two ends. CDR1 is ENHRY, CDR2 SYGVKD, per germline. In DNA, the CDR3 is TGTGCCATCAGTGAGTCAAGCACCCTGATGGAAAAACTGTTTTTT. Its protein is CAISESSTLMEKLFF.

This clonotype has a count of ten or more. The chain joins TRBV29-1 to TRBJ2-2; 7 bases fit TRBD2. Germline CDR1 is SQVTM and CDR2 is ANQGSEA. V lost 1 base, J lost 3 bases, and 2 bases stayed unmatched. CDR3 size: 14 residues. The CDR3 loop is CSVEGLADTGELFF. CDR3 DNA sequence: TGCAGCGTTGAAGGCCTAGCGGACACCGGGGAGCTGTTTTTT.

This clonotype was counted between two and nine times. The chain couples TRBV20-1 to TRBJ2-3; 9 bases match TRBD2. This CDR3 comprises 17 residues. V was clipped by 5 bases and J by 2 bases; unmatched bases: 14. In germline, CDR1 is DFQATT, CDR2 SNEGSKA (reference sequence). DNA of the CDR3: TGCAGTGCTCGGGACAGTCAAGCGGGACTAGCCACAGATACGCAGTATTTT. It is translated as CSARDSQAGLATDTQYF.

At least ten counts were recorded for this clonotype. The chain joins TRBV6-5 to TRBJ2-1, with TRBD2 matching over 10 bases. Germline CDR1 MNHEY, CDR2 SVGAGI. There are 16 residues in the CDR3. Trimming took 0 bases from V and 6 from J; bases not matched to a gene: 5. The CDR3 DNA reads TGTGCCAGCAGTTACTCCCCACTAGCGGGGATCAATGAGCAGTTCTTC. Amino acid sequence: CASSYSPLAGINEQFF.

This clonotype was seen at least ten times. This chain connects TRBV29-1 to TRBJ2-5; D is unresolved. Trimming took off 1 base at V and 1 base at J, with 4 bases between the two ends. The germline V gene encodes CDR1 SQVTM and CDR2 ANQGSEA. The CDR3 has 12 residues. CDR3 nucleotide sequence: TGCAGCGTTGAAGCTACCCAAGAGACCCAGTACTTC. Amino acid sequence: CSVEATQETQYF. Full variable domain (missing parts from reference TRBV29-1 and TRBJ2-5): SAVISQKPSRDICQRGTSLTIQCQVDSQVTMMFWYRQQPGQSLTLIATANQGSEATYESGFVIDKFPISRPNLTFSTLTVSNMSPEDSSIYLCSVEATQETQYFGPGTRLLVL.

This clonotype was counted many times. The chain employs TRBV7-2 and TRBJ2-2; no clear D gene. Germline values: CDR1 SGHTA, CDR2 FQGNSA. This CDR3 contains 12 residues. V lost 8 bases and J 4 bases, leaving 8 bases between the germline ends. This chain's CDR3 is CASEKGTGELFF. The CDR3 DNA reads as TGTGCCAGCGAGAAGGGCACCGGGGAGCTGTTTTTT.

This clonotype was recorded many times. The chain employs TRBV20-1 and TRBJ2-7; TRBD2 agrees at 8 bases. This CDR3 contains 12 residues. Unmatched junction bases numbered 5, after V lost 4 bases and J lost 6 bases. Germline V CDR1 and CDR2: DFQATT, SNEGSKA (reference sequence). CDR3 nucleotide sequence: TGCAGTGCTACCAGCGGGGGACGCGAGCAGTACTTC. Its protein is CSATSGGREQYF.

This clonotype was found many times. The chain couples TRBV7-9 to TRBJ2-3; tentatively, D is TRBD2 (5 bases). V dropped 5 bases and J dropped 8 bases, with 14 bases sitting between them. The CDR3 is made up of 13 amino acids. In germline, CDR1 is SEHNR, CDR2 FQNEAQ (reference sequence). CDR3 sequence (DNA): TGTGCCAGCAGCGAACCAGGAGGTTTTACGCAGTATTTT. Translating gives CASSEPGGFTQYF.

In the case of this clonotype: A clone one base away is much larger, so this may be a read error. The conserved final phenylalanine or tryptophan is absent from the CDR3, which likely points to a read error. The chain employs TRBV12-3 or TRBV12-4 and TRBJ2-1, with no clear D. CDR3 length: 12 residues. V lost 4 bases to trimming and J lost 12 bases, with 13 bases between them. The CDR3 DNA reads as TGTGCCAGCAGTTCCGGTTTTTTAGGGCAGTTCCTC. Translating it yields CASSSGFLGQFL.

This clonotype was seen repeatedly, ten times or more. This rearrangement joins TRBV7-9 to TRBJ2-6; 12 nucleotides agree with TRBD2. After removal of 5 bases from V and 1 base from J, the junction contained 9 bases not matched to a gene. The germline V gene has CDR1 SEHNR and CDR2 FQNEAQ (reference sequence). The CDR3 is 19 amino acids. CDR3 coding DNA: TGTGCCAGCAGCCTCCTAGCGGGAGGGCCCCCATCTGGGGCCAACGTCCTGACTTTC. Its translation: CASSLLAGGPPSGANVLTF.